The next 3 T cell receptor beta chains were all read from a single sample in a study of T cells in Graves' hyperthyroidism and ophthalmopathy. RNA transcripts were the template for amplifying TCR beta CDR3 regions. TCR CDR3 regions were first amplified by RT-PCR with HTBI primers. TCRdb used MiXCR to reprocess the multiplex PCR reads, holding one entry per CDR3 protein. The sample holds about 640,000 distinct CDR3 sequences, roughly 15% seen once. What was sequenced was blood. The receptors were sampled from a woman in her forties or fifties with Graves' ophthalmopathy.

A note on this clonotype: Sequence at one end of the junction differs from germline and may be a read error. The chain uses TRBV20-1 and TRBJ2-1; 7 bases align to TRBD1. The germline CDR1 and CDR2 sequences are DFQATT and SNEGSKA (reference sequence). This CDR3 region has 10 residues. CDR3 nucleotides: TGCAGTGCTATTGGGACAGAAATGGTCTTC. It is translated as CSAIGTEMVF.

This clonotype appeared many times. The chain links TRBV7-9 to TRBJ1-1; TRBD1 might be the D (5 bases). Trimming took off 5 bases at V and 5 bases at J, with 21 bases between the two ends. The CDR3 covers 16 residues. Germline CDR1 SEHNR, CDR2 FQNEAQ (reference sequence). The CDR3 region is CASSDKGKGPGTEAFF. CDR3 DNA sequence: TGTGCCAGCAGCGATAAGGGAAAGGGGCCCGGGACTGAAGCTTTCTTT.

This clonotype was picked up many times. The V gene is TRBV10-3, the J gene TRBJ2-1; weak D call: TRBD2 (6 bases). CDR1 is ENHRY, CDR2 SYGVKD, per germline. The CDR3 is 19 residues long. V was cut by 1 base and J by 2 bases, with 21 bases left in between. CDR3 sequence: CAISEWDVYRASAYNEQFF. The CDR3 DNA reads as TGTGCCATCAGTGAGTGGGATGTGTATCGGGCTAGCGCCTACAATGAGCAGTTCTTC.